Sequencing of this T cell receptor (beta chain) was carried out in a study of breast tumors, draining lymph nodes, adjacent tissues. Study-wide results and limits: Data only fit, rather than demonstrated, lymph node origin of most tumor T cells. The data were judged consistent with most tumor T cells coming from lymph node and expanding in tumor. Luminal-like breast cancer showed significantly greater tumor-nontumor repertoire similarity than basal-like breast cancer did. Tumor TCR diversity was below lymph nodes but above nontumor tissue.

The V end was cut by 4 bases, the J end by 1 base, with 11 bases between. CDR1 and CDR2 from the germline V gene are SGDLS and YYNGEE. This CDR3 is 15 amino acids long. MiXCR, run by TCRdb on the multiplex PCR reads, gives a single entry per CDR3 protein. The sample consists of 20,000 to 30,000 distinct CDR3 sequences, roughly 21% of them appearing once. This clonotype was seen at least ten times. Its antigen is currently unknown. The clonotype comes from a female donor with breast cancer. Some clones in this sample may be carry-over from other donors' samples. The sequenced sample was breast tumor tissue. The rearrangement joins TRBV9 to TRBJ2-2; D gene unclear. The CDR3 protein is CASSPRLLNTGELFF. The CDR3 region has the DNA TGTGCCAGCAGCCCGAGGCTCCTGAACACCGGGGAGCTGTTTTTT.